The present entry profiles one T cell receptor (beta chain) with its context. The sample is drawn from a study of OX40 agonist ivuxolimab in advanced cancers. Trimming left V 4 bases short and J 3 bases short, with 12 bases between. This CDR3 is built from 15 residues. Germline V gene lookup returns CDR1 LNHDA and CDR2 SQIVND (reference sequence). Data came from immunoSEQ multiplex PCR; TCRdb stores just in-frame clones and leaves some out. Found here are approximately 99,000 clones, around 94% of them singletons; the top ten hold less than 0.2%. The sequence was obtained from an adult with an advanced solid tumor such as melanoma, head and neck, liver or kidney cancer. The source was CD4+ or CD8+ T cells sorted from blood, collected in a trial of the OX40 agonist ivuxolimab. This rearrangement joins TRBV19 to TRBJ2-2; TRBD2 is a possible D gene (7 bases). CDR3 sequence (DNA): TGTGCCAGTAGTAAAGGGGGAGGGTACACCGGGGAGCTGTTTTTT. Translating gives CASSKGGGYTGELFF. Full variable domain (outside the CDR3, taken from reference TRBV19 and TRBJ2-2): DGGITQSPKYLFRKEGQNVTLSCEQNLNHDAMYWYRQDPGQGLRLIYYSQIVNDFQKGDIAEGYSVSREKKESFPLTVTSAQKNPTAFYLCASSKGGGYTGELFFGEGSRLTVL.